This is a list of T cell receptor beta chains from one sample in a study of T cells in Graves' hyperthyroidism and ophthalmopathy. TCRdb redid the calling of the multiplex PCR reads with MiXCR, one entry per CDR3 protein. The sample carries a few hundred thousand distinct CDR3 sequences, under 15% recorded once. Sequenced: blood. These receptors were collected from a woman younger than 45 with Graves' hyperthyroidism. Each CDR3 is given with its conserved first and last residue. D genes are given only for firm matches. The size of a clone is reported for some rows only, either as once, few or many, or as a class for expanded clones.

abundance | j_gene | v_gene | d_gene | CDR3aa | CDR3nt
many | TRBJ2-7 | TRBV30 | NA | CAWSVVRRSYEQYF | TGTGCCTGGAGTGTCGTCCGCCGCTCCTACGAGCAGTACTTC
few | TRBJ2-7 | TRBV3-1 | NA | CASSPPGPSPSEQYF | TGTGCCAGCAGCCCCCCGGGACCTTCGCCCAGCGAGCAGTACTTC
many | TRBJ2-7 | TRBV7-2 | NA | CASSRYSYEQYF | TGTGCCAGCAGCCGATACAGCTACGAGCAGTACTTC
many | TRBJ2-5 | TRBV6-1 | TRBD2 | CASSEGLAGGQETQYF | TGTGCCAGCAGTGAAGGCTTGGCGGGAGGCCAAGAGACCCAGTACTTC
many | TRBJ2-7 | TRBV20-1 | NA | CSARDRGLAPSYEQYF | TGCAGTGCTAGAGATCGAGGGCTAGCGCCTTCCTACGAGCAGTACTTC
many | TRBJ2-7 | TRBV6-1 | NA | CASSEFVDGFYEQYF | TGTGCCAGCAGTGAATTTGTGGACGGGTTCTACGAGCAGTACTTC
NA | TRBJ1-4 | TRBV5-8 | TRBD1 | CASSLAEGAEGEKLFF | TGTGCCAGCAGCTTGGCAGAGGGGGCGGAAGGGGAAAAACTGTTTTTT
NA | TRBJ1-1 | TRBV27 | NA | CASSSLRGPNTEAFF | TGTGCCAGCAGCTCACTGCGGGGCCCGAACACTGAAGCTTTCTTT
many | TRBJ2-7 | TRBV28 | NA | CASSFRPDGSSYEQYF | TGTGCCAGCAGTTTCCGCCCCGACGGAAGCTCCTACGAGCAGTACTTC
few | TRBJ1-6 | TRBV3-1 | NA | CASSQLDRDNSPLHF | TGTGCCAGCAGCCAACTGGACAGAGATAATTCACCCCTCCACTTT
few | TRBJ1-1 | TRBV7-2 | TRBD1 | CASRPRGQGDTGAFF | TGTGCCAGCAGGCCAAGGGGGCAGGGGGACACTGGAGCTTTCTTT
NA | TRBJ2-5 | TRBV5-4 | TRBD1 | CASSLAGQGETQYF | TGTGCCAGCAGCTTGGCAGGACAGGGGGAGACCCAATACTTC
many | TRBJ2-7 | TRBV10-1 | NA | CASSPDFYEQYF | TGCGCCAGCAGCCCGGACTTCTACGAGCAGTACTTC
NA | TRBJ2-1 | TRBV7-9 | NA | CASSPGGDSMDNERFF | TGTGCCAGCAGCCCCGGCGGCGACTCTATGGACAATGAGCGGTTCTTC
many | TRBJ2-7 | TRBV3-1 | TRBD2 | CASSQTSGSDEQYF | TGTGCCAGCAGCCAGACTAGCGGTTCAGACGAGCAGTACTTC
many | TRBJ2-2 | TRBV20-1 | NA | CSAGVPYTGELFF | TGCAGTGCGGGAGTTCCGTACACCGGGGAGCTGTTTTTT
NA | TRBJ2-1 | TRBV19 | NA | CASSGLPQLGREQFF | TGTGCCAGCTCTGGACTCCCCCAGCTAGGACGGGAGCAGTTCTTC
many | TRBJ2-1 | TRBV6-1 | NA | CASSGSWGAHNEQFF | TGTGCCAGCAGTGGCTCTTGGGGGGCCCACAATGAGCAGTTCTTC
many | TRBJ2-1 | TRBV20-1 | TRBD1 | CSARRQGSYNEQFF | TGCAGTGCTAGACGACAGGGCTCCTACAATGAGCAGTTCTTC
NA | TRBJ1-1 | TRBV20-1 | TRBD1 | CSARDLTGWNTEAFF | TGCAGTGCTAGAGATCTGACAGGGTGGAACACTGAAGCTTTCTTT
many | TRBJ2-3 | TRBV13 | TRBD1 | CASFAATGNTDTQYF | TGTGCCAGCTTTGCTGCGACAGGGAACACAGATACGCAGTATTTT
many | TRBJ2-7 | TRBV6-5 | TRBD2 | CASSYSRASAGGSYEQYF | TGTGCCAGCAGTTACTCGAGAGCTTCGGCGGGAGGCTCCTACGAGCAGTACTTC
few | TRBJ1-3 | TRBV2 | NA | CASSAGAAGNTIYF | TGTGCCAGCAGTGCAGGGGCGGCTGGAAACACCATATATTTT
NA | TRBJ1-5 | TRBV27 | NA | CASSLSGPGGQPQHF | TGTGCCAGCAGTTTATCTGGCCCCGGCGGGCAGCCCCAGCATTTT
few | TRBJ1-1 | TRBV28 | NA | CASNEMNTEAFF | TGTGCCAGCAACGAGATGAACACTGAAGCTTTCTTT
NA | TRBJ2-1 | TRBV30 | TRBD2 | CAWSSRLAGPVDNEQFF | TGTGCCTGGAGTTCCCGACTAGCGGGTCCCGTCGACAATGAGCAGTTCTTC
NA | TRBJ2-1 | TRBV11-2 | NA | CASSVGGRADEQFF | TGTGCCAGCAGCGTAGGTGGCCGGGCGGATGAGCAGTTCTTC
NA | TRBJ1-5 | TRBV4-1 | TRBD1 | CASSQPGTGESNQPQHF | TGCGCCAGCAGCCAACCCGGGACAGGGGAAAGCAATCAGCCCCAGCATTTT
few | TRBJ2-3 | TRBV19 | NA | CASSIVSRADTQYF | TGTGCCAGTAGTATAGTTTCCAGGGCAGATACGCAGTATTTT
many | TRBJ2-7 | TRBV20-1 | NA | CSASGVASARSYEQYF | TGCAGTGCTTCCGGGGTGGCTAGCGCGCGCTCCTACGAGCAGTACTTC
NA | TRBJ2-7 | TRBV6-4 | TRBD2 | CASSKEASGSYEQYF | TGTGCCAGCAGTAAAGAGGCTAGCGGGAGCTACGAGCAGTACTTC
few | TRBJ1-4 | TRBV6-1 | NA | CASSEVGTNEKLFF | TGTGCCAGCAGTGAAGTAGGAACTAATGAAAAACTGTTTTTT
many | TRBJ2-7 | TRBV3-1 | NA | CASSQDLGAAYEQYF | TGTGCCAGCAGCCAAGATTTGGGGGCGGCGTACGAGCAGTACTTC
many | TRBJ1-5 | TRBV30 | NA | CAWSVSGQPQHF | TGTGCCTGGAGTGTATCAGGCCAGCCCCAGCATTTT
NA | TRBJ2-5 | TRBV5-1 | NA | CASSLYQQETQYF | TGCGCCAGCAGCTTGTACCAGCAAGAGACCCAGTACTTC
few | TRBJ2-3 | TRBV20-1 | TRBD2 | CSARVAGTDTQYF | TGCAGTGCTAGAGTAGCGGGTACAGATACGCAGTATTTT
few | TRBJ2-7 | TRBV20-1 | NA | CSAYAGHLSSYEQYF | TGCAGTGCTTACGCGGGACACCTGAGTTCCTACGAGCAGTACTTC
many | TRBJ2-2 | TRBV6-1 | TRBD2 | CASSYGEPGLAGNTGELFF | TGTGCCAGCAGTTATGGGGAACCGGGACTAGCGGGGAACACCGGGGAGCTGTTTTTT
NA | TRBJ2-7 | TRBV28 | TRBD1 | CASSSAGTGSEQYF | TGTGCCAGCAGTTCTGCCGGGACAGGGAGCGAGCAGTACTTC
few | TRBJ2-5 | TRBV5-1 | NA | CASSTLQWETQYF | TGCGCCAGCAGCACGTTACAGTGGGAGACCCAGTACTTC
many | TRBJ2-1 | TRBV5-1 | TRBD2 | CASSLDLLAVDEQFF | TGCGCCAGCAGCTTGGACCTACTAGCGGTGGATGAGCAGTTCTTC
many | TRBJ2-5 | TRBV7-9 | NA | CASSSSGGFQETQYF | TGTGCCAGCAGCTCTAGTGGGGGATTCCAAGAGACCCAGTACTTC